This T cell receptor (beta chain) originates from a study of blood T cells in healthy people across ages (dated by TCRdb to about 2015). Study-wide context: Template switching captured roughly one uniquely barcoded TCR beta cDNA molecule per two T cells in model experiments. The study measured age-related changes in TCR beta repertoire diversity using deep sequencing normalized with unique cDNA molecular identifiers. The donors were split into four age groups: young (average about 15 years), middle-aged (more than 35), aged (more than 55) and long-lived (roughly 86). To avoid experimental bias, donors of different ages were distributed randomly across sequencing lanes. Using the same blood draw, the study looked at two additional independent replicas of 1 million unique cDNA reads for two donors, one aged 18 to 30 and the other aged 80 or older.

Library preparation employed 5' RACE. Sequencing instrument: Illumina HiSeq 2500. A second PCR of roughly 6 to 12 cycles was run with a J-beta primer mix and a sample-barcoded 5' primer. A template-switch 5' adaptor carrying 12 random nucleotides introduced a unique molecular identifier onto each TCR beta cDNA molecule. Each sample yielded at least 3 million CDR3-containing paired-end reads. First-strand cDNA was synthesized from all RNA with the Mint cDNA synthesis kit, primed by a TRBC-specific oligonucleotide. After uracil-DNA glycosylase treatment, a first 18-cycle PCR used universal primers M1SS and BC2_uni_R on all cDNA. In the original analysis: Normalization of each sample was performed by random selection of 1 million high-quality reads, each carrying a distinct molecular identifier. Reads with shared molecular identifiers were discarded instead of being binned into consensus sequences. CDR3 identification, clonotype clustering and error correction used MiTCR with a Q25 quality threshold and the strictest error-elimination algorithm. Lower-bound total TCR beta diversity was estimated with a nonparametric unseen species model using Euler transformation. TCRdb trimmed public reads at Q25 via fastp, called clones via MiXCR and kept in-frame beta chains. Each CDR3 protein gets just one entry, which takes the most common genes and DNA from the rows behind it. Clone size and V and J calls follow TCRdb, not the original study. For this sample there are over a million distinct CDR3 sequences; 42% appear just once. The ten largest clones represent roughly 7.7% of the sample.

Systemically healthy Caucasian individuals from Russia, around 38 in total and aged about 6 to 100 years, were included as donors. About 10 milliliters of peripheral blood were drawn from each donor into EDTA-treated Vacutainer tubes. Ficoll-Paque density-gradient centrifugation was used to isolate PBMCs, with at least 6.5 million per sample. Total RNA, at least 6 micrograms per sample, was extracted from PBMCs with Trizol reagent. Naive CD45RAhigh/CD27high T cell percentages were measured by flow cytometry on a PBMC aliquot from every donor. Study-wide conclusions, independent of this receptor: Estimates of total diversity based on one million sequenced T cells were considered lower bounds and underestimates. The long-lived group showed more naive CD4+ T cells, fewer expanded clones and increased TCR diversity than the aged group, suggesting age selection. There was a strong correlation between observed TCR beta diversity and the percentage of naive T cells measured by flow cytometry. Bulk unsorted PBMC profiling prevented conclusive comparison of naive and antigen-experienced compartments. Observed TCR beta diversity per million T cells fell roughly linearly with age, and a significant reduction was already apparent by age around 40. Because donor CMV infection status was unknown, age-related changes in expanded clonotypes were potentially confounded.

On this clonotype itself: No cognate antigen has been identified for it. No quality values exist for individual bases; no much larger clone is one base distant.

The sequence derives from a woman under 30 in good health. Sequencing used blood.

The CDR3 has the sequence CASSYRGGLGETQYF. The nucleotides read TGTGCCAGCAGTTACCGAGGGGGACTAGGAGAGACCCAGTACTTC. Recombination connected TRBV6-5 to TRBJ2-5, and 8 junctional nucleotides match TRBD2. CDR1 is given as MNHEY and CDR2 as SVGAGI, both from the germline V gene. The CDR3 runs 15 residues from the cysteine to the phenylalanine. Only CDR3 DNA remains: 45 bases, in frame from the first base. The junction shows trimming of 2 bases on V and 4 bases on J, and the gene matches do not reach 6 bases of it.